The 25 T cell receptor beta chains below come from one sample, sequenced in a study of T and B cells in COVID-19 patients. From blood, about 250-500 ng of genomic DNA served as TRB template. BIOMED2 TRB-A/B primer pools were used in multiplex TRB PCR. Each CDR3 protein is one row after TCRdb ran MiXCR on the multiplex PCR reads. The table lists 20,000 to 30,000 distinct CDR3 sequences, approximately 29% of them singletons, with under 2% in the top ten. The sample comprised blood. The receptors were sampled from a human donor who had recovered from COVID-19.

The rearrangement links TRBV6-6 to TRBJ1-2; 9 nucleotides align to TRBD1. The V gene's germline CDR1 is MNHNY and CDR2 SVGAGI (reference sequence). The CDR3 covers 17 residues. With 5 bases clipped from V and 0 bases from J, the junction kept 10 bases outside the gene matches. Here the CDR3 reads CASSPGTGYIANYGYTF. As DNA, the CDR3 is TGTGCCAGCAGTCCCGGGACAGGGTACATTGCTAACTATGGCTACACCTTC.

The chain employs TRBV11-2 and TRBJ2-1, with D perhaps matching TRBD2 (6 bases). The V gene lost 1 base and the J gene lost 4 bases, with 11 bases spanning the gap. CDR3 length: 15 residues. Germline V gene data show CDR1 as SGHAT and CDR2 as FQNNGV. The CDR3 nucleotides read TGTGCCAGCAGCTTAGTGTCTAGCGTTTACAATGAGCAGTTCTTC. It specifies CASSLVSSVYNEQFF.

The chain links TRBV6-6 to TRBJ1-2; no clear D. Germline assignment: CDR1 MNHNY and CDR2 SVGAGI (reference sequence). The CDR3 contains 16 residues. V lost 3 bases and J 0 bases, leaving 14 bases between the germline ends. CDR3 DNA sequence: TGTGCCAGCAGTTATTCGTTGGTCCCTACTAACTATGGCTACACCTTC. Protein product: CASSYSLVPTNYGYTF.

The chain combines TRBV6-2 or TRBV6-3 with TRBJ1-2, with TRBD1 identical over 9 bases. The CDR3 spans 15 residues. The germline V gene encodes CDR1 MNHEY and CDR2 SVGEGT. The junction had 12 bases not matched to a gene; V was cut back by 6 bases and J by 7 bases. CDR3 DNA sequence: TGTGCCAGCAGCGTTGACCGGGACAGGGATTCTGGCTACACCTTC. It yields the protein CASSVDRDRDSGYTF.

Only a few counts were recorded for this clonotype. The chain employs TRBV20-1 and TRBJ2-1; D not certain. CDR3 size: 11 residues. V lost 3 bases, J lost 9 bases, and 9 bases lay in between. The V gene's germline CDR1 is DFQATT and CDR2 SNEGSKA (reference sequence). CDR3 protein: CSASPEREQFF. The CDR3, as DNA: TGCAGTGCTAGCCCCGAGCGTGAGCAGTTCTTC.

This clonotype was observed a single time. The chain recombines TRBV9 with TRBJ2-2; D perhaps matches TRBD2 (5 bases). The V and J ends lost 0 bases and 3 bases respectively, with 9 bases between them. The CDR3 runs 15 residues. CDR1 SGDLS and CDR2 YYNGEE come from the germline V gene. Here the CDR3 DNA reads TGTGCCAGCAGCGTAGTGGACGGGGACACCGGGGAGCTGTTTTTT. Its protein product is CASSVVDGDTGELFF.

This clonotype has just a few counts. The chain combines TRBV7-2 with TRBJ2-6; D gene unclear. The CDR3 length is 13 residues. CDR1 and CDR2 from the germline V gene are SGHTA and FQGNSA. Trimming left V 4 bases short and J 4 bases short, with 5 bases between. CDR3 sequence: CASSYRGANVLTF. In nucleotides, the CDR3 is TGTGCCAGCAGCTATCGGGGGGCCAACGTCCTGACTTTC.

CDR3 DNA: TGCAGTGTACTCGTTGGGGGAAGTCAGCCCCAGCATTTT. Its protein is CSVLVGGSQPQHF. The chain combines TRBV20-1 with TRBJ1-5, with D perhaps matching TRBD1 (5 bases). The CDR3 covers 13 residues. Germline loops: CDR1 DFQATT, CDR2 SNEGSKA (reference sequence). Between the trimmed V and J ends, which lost 7 bases and 6 bases, there was a span of 16 bases.

This clonotype was seen a few times. J is TRBJ1-4 and V is TRBV7-6, with 11 bases matching TRBD1. Germline CDR1 SGHVS, CDR2 FNYEAQ. This CDR3 is 14 amino acids long. V lost 4 bases and J lost 8; bases outside the gene matches: 3. CDR3 region: CASSSDRGPEKLFF. In DNA, the CDR3 is TGTGCCAGCAGCTCGGACAGGGGGCCGGAAAAACTGTTTTTT.

V gene TRBV7-9 combines with J gene TRBJ2-5; tentatively, D is TRBD1 (7 bases). The ends were cut back, 4 bases at V and 1 base at J, with 19 bases in the middle. Germline V gene data show CDR1 as SEHNR and CDR2 as FQNEAQ (reference sequence). The CDR3 consists of 17 residues. The CDR3 DNA follows: TGTGCCAGCAGCTCCCTCCCGGGGGACAGCATCCAAGAGACCCAGTACTTC. Protein product: CASSSLPGDSIQETQYF.

The V gene is TRBV5-5, the J gene TRBJ2-7; 8 bases align to TRBD2. The CDR3 is 14 residues long. The germline V gene has CDR1 SGHKS and CDR2 YYEKEE (reference sequence). V trimming: 4 bases; J trimming: 1 base; junction bases outside the gene matches: 4. The CDR3 loop is CASSRGGGSYEQYF. Written as DNA, the CDR3 is TGTGCCAGCAGCCGGGGGGGAGGGTCCTACGAGCAGTACTTC.

The rearrangement links TRBV6-2 or TRBV6-3 to TRBJ2-1; 10 nucleotides line up with TRBD2. Germline V lookup: CDR1 MNHEY, CDR2 SVGEGT. V was pared by 6 bases and J by 7 bases, with 12 bases of the junction left unmatched. The CDR3 has 16 amino acids. For the CDR3, the DNA is TGTGCCAGCAGGAGGGCAACTAGCGGGATAGAGAATGAGCAGTTCTTC. Its protein product is CASRRATSGIENEQFF.

This clonotype was counted a few times. The chain recombines TRBV20-1 with TRBJ2-3; TRBD2 matches at 7 bases. The germline V gene has CDR1 DFQATT and CDR2 SNEGSKA (reference sequence). There are 15 residues in the CDR3. The ends lost 6 bases at V and 4 bases at J; junction bases unmatched: 13. The CDR3 protein is CSAPRGGSNADTQYF. Here the CDR3 DNA reads TGCAGTGCGCCCCGTGGCGGGAGTAACGCAGATACGCAGTATTTT.

This clonotype has at least ten counts. V is TRBV6-5 and J is TRBJ2-3, with 9 bases lining up with TRBD1. The CDR3 consists of 13 residues. Germline-derived CDR1 and CDR2 are MNHEY and SVGAGI. J gave up 7 bases and V 5 bases, and 4 bases lay outside the gene matches. CDR3 sequence (DNA): TGTGCCAGCAGTCCCACAGGGGGCAATACGCAGTATTTT. Its protein is CASSPTGGNTQYF.

In its sample, this clonotype was seen a few times. CDR3 region: CASSAITPGRYTDTQYF. CDR3 DNA: TGTGCCAGCAGTGCGATTACCCCGGGACGGTACACAGATACGCAGTATTTT. The chain couples TRBV6-5 to TRBJ2-3; D assignment may be TRBD1 or TRBD2 (5 bases each). Trimming pared 5 bases from V and 2 bases from J, leaving 20 bases between. CDR1 MNHEY and CDR2 SVGAGI come from the germline V gene. This CDR3 spans 17 amino acids.

This clonotype was found a few times. Here the CDR3 reads CASSLSAVPGANVLTF. Here the CDR3 DNA reads TGTGCCAGCAGTTTATCGGCGGTGCCTGGGGCCAACGTCCTGACTTTC. The chain uses TRBV27 and TRBJ2-6; no firm D call. The CDR3 spans 16 residues. Germline V gives CDR1 MNHEY, CDR2 SMNVEV (reference sequence). V was cut by 0 bases and J by 2 bases, with 8 bases left in between.

The chain combines TRBV13 with TRBJ2-3; 7 bases align to TRBD2. The CDR3 has 15 residues. The germline CDR1 and CDR2 sequences are PRHDT and FYEKMQ (reference sequence). The J segment lost 5 bases and the V segment lost 7 bases, leaving 12 bases of the junction unmatched. This CDR3 is CASTLRREGRDTQYF. CDR3 sequence (DNA): TGTGCCAGCACCCTCAGAAGGGAGGGAAGAGATACGCAGTATTTT. Variable domain in full (rest from reference TRBV13 and TRBJ2-3): AAGVIQSPRHLIKEKRETATLKCYPIPRHDTVYWYQQGPGQDPQFLISFYEKMQSDKGSIPDRFSAQQFSDYHSELNMSSLELGDSALYFCASTLRREGRDTQYFGPGTRLTVL.

In its sample, this clonotype was seen once. This sequence joins TRBV7-9 and TRBJ2-7, with 13 nucleotides matching TRBD2. CDR3 length: 16 amino acids. Unmatched junction bases numbered 9, after V lost 4 bases and J lost 6 bases. Germline lookup yields CDR1 SEHNR and CDR2 FQNEAQ (reference sequence). CDR3 sequence reads: CASSSLTSGRAAEQYF. In DNA, the CDR3 is TGTGCCAGCAGCTCACTCACTAGCGGGAGGGCCGCCGAGCAGTACTTC.

This chain uses TRBV20-1 with TRBJ2-7; TRBD2 is a possible D gene (6 bases). Trimming pared 5 bases from V and 2 bases from J, leaving 13 bases between. Germline V CDR1 and CDR2: DFQATT, SNEGSKA (reference sequence). CDR3 length: 13 amino acids. CDR3 amino acids: CSAARDSPYEQYF. The DNA for the CDR3 is TGCAGTGCTGCCCGGGACTCCCCCTACGAGCAGTACTTC.

The chain employs TRBV6-5 and TRBJ1-1; D possibly corresponds to TRBD1 (6 bases). This CDR3 is 15 amino acids long. Germline CDR1 MNHEY, CDR2 SVGAGI. Trimming stripped 5 bases from V and 4 bases from J, with 17 bases between. The CDR3 region has the DNA TGTGCCAGCAGTGGGCACAGGGCCGAGGGCACTGAAGCTTTCTTT. Protein product: CASSGHRAEGTEAFF.

CDR3 residues: CASSVGGLASGNTIYF. The DNA for the CDR3 is TGTGCCAGCAGCGTAGGGGGGCTGGCCTCTGGAAACACCATATATTTT. The chain combines TRBV7-2 with TRBJ1-3, with D perhaps TRBD1 (6 bases). The CDR3 covers 16 residues. V lost 5 bases to trimming and J lost 0 bases, with 14 bases between them. The germline gives CDR1 SGHTA, CDR2 FQGNSA.

This clonotype was seen a few times. V gene TRBV7-6 combines with J gene TRBJ1-1, with 12 nucleotides matching TRBD1. The CDR3 extends over 16 amino acids. Trimming cost V 5 bases and J 2 bases; bases outside gene matches: 6. The germline V gene encodes CDR1 SGHVS and CDR2 FNYEAQ. The CDR3 region has the DNA TGTGCCAGCAGCCCCGGGACAGGGGGCCTCAACACTGAAGCTTTCTTT. This translates into CASSPGTGGLNTEAFF.

This clonotype has a handful of counts. The chain joins TRBV10-3 to TRBJ1-1, with D unresolved. Germline CDR1 reads ENHRY; CDR2 reads SYGVKD. There are 13 residues in the CDR3. V lost 3 bases and J 3 bases, leaving 8 bases between the germline ends. This chain's CDR3 is CAISDRTDTEAFF. CDR3 coding DNA: TGTGCCATCAGTGACAGAACGGACACTGAAGCTTTCTTT.

The chain is built from TRBV4-3 and TRBJ2-3; perhaps TRBD2 as D (6 bases). Germline V lookup: CDR1 LGHNA, CDR2 YSLEER. Trimming removed 0 bases at V and 3 bases at J, with 13 bases between. This CDR3 is built from 16 residues. The CDR3 is CASSQERGRWTDTQYF. The CDR3 DNA reads as TGCGCCAGCAGCCAAGAAAGAGGGAGGTGGACAGATACGCAGTATTTT.

This clonotype was counted only a few times. V gene TRBV13 combines with J gene TRBJ1-6; 10 positions match TRBD1. The CDR3 is 16 amino acids. Germline lookup yields CDR1 PRHDT and CDR2 FYEKMQ (reference sequence). Trimming removed 5 bases from V and 7 bases from J; junction bases left unmatched: 8. The CDR3 loop reads CASSPTWTGGNSPLHF. CDR3 DNA: TGTGCCAGCAGCCCCACCTGGACAGGGGGAAATTCACCCCTCCACTTT.